This T cell receptor (beta chain) stems from a study of beta chain features in type 1 diabetes. TCRB transcripts that were expressed got sequenced, as all of the isolated RNA had been reverse transcribed. TCRdb keeps only in-frame clones here, not all; method: immunoSEQ multiplex PCR. Of more than 130,000 clones listed, 6% to 7.5% are singletons. Per the germline V gene, CDR1 is SNHLY and CDR2 is FYNNEI. The CDR3 is 16 residues long. The junction had 16 bases not matched to a gene; V was cut back by 5 bases and J by 7 bases. The clonotype originates from a woman aged 25 to 39 in good health. This chain links TRBV2 with TRBJ2-7, with 8 bases lining up with TRBD2. The sequenced material came from central memory CD4+ T cells from blood. CDR3 amino acids: CASSSNIGAGDGEQYF. The CDR3 region has the DNA TGTGCCAGCAGTTCCAATATCGGAGCGGGAGATGGGGAGCAGTACTTC.